These 24 T cell receptor beta chains were all obtained from the same sample, sequenced in a study of vaccination effects on CD4 cells after COVID-19. The data were produced by immunoSEQ multiplex PCR, yet TCRdb's version contains in-frame clones alone and is incomplete. The sample records fewer than 85,000 clones, 78% being singletons. In the ViraFEST assay, antigen-specific CD4+ clonotypes were identified by expansion after peptide-pool stimulation. Upon completion of about ten days in culture, CD4+ T cells were isolated. Testing of the vaccine recipients showed negative nucleocapsid antibodies and no prior SARS-CoV-2 infection. Their specific antigens are unknown. The sample consisted of CD4+ T cells from PBMCs cultured with SARS-CoV-2 spike peptides, taken before COVID-19 vaccination. The receptors shown here come from a human donor who received a COVID-19 vaccine.

This clone was observed a few times. The chain employs TRBV19 and TRBJ1-6; 12 positions agree with TRBD1. The CDR3 loop spans 15 amino acids. Trimming cost V 4 bases and J 7 bases; bases outside gene matches: 2. Looked up from germline, CDR1 is LNHDA and CDR2 is SQIVND (reference sequence). The CDR3 sequence is CASSKGQGANSPLHF. The CDR3, as DNA: TGTGCCAGTAGTAAGGGACAGGGGGCGAATTCACCCCTCCACTTT.

The rearrangement links TRBV5-1 to TRBJ2-1, with 12 bases that match TRBD2. The CDR3 covers 16 residues. V shed 1 base, J shed 7 bases, and the junction held 6 bases outside the gene matches. CDR1 is SGHRS, CDR2 YFSETQ, per germline. The CDR3 sequence: CASSLPGLAGGNEQFF. The CDR3, as DNA: TGCGCCAGCAGCTTGCCGGGACTAGCGGGTGGAAATGAGCAGTTCTTC.

V and J are TRBV5-1 and TRBJ1-4; TRBD1 might be the D (6 bases). V was trimmed by 7 bases and J by 4 bases, leaving 17 bases between them. Germline CDR1 reads SGHRS; CDR2 reads YFSETQ. There are 15 residues in the CDR3. This CDR3 reads CASSRQTGNNEKLFF. The CDR3 nucleotides read TGCGCCAGCTCACGACAAACAGGGAATAATGAAAAACTGTTTTTT.

This clone appeared a few times. This chain's CDR3 is CASSYSMQLNTEAFF. CDR3 coding DNA: TGTGCCAGCAGTTACTCGATGCAGTTGAACACTGAAGCTTTCTTT. V gene TRBV6-5 combines with J gene TRBJ1-1; D remains ambiguous. Germline values: CDR1 MNHEY, CDR2 SVGAGI. V shed 0 bases and J shed 0 bases, with 8 bases lying between them. The CDR3 consists of 15 residues.

CDR3 region: CASSLLQGEAFF. The CDR3 DNA reads TGTGCCAGCAGTTTACTACAGGGCGAAGCTTTCTTT. V usage is TRBV27 and J usage is TRBJ1-1, with TRBD1 as a possible D gene (6 bases). Germline V gives CDR1 MNHEY, CDR2 SMNVEV (reference sequence). Trimming stripped 2 bases from V and 8 bases from J, with 9 bases between. This CDR3 has 12 residues.

This chain joins TRBV5-1 and TRBJ2-5; 7 bases agree with TRBD1. CDR1 is SGHRS and CDR2 is YFSETQ in the germline V gene. CDR3 length: 15 residues. With V trimmed by 1 base and J by 2 bases, 5 bases remained unmatched. DNA for the CDR3: TGCGCCAGCAGCTTGATAGGGACAGCACAAGAGACCCAGTACTTC. Its translation is CASSLIGTAQETQYF. Drawing the rest from reference TRBV5-1 and TRBJ2-5, the complete variable domain is KAGVTQTPRYLIKTRGQQVTLSCSPISGHRSVSWYQQTPGQGLQFLFEYFSETQRNKGNFPGRFSGRQFSNSRSEMNVSTLELGDSALYLCASSLIGTAQETQYFGPGTRLLVL.

V is TRBV18 and J is TRBJ1-2; D is uncertain. The CDR3 has 13 residues. The germline gives CDR1 KGHSH, CDR2 LQKENI. V dropped 2 bases and J dropped 4 bases, with 8 bases sitting between them. Written as DNA, the CDR3 is TGTGCCAGCTCACCAGACCCTACCTATGGCTACACCTTC. Translated, it gives CASSPDPTYGYTF. The complete variable domain, with remaining parts taken from reference TRBV18 and TRBJ1-2, reads NAGVMQNPRHLVRRRGQEARLRCSPMKGHSHVYWYRQLPEEGLKFMVYLQKENIIDESGMPKERFSAEFPKEGPSILRIQQVVRGDSAAYFCASSPDPTYGYTFGSGTRLTVV.

The chain has TRBV5-4 and TRBJ2-1; TRBD1 is a possible D gene (5 bases). The CDR3 extends over 15 amino acids. Germline V gives CDR1 SGHNT, CDR2 YYREEE (reference sequence). V lost 0 bases, J lost 1 base, and 8 bases lay in between. The CDR3 region has the DNA TGTGCCAGCAGCTTGGTTCCAGGGTCCTACAATGAGCAGTTCTTC. This gives the protein CASSLVPGSYNEQFF.

A single count supports this clone. The chain employs TRBV29-1 and TRBJ2-3, with a tentative D call TRBD2 (5 bases). Trimming shortened V by 4 bases and J by 0 bases, and 14 bases separated the two germline ends. CDR3 length equals 15 residues. Germline V gives CDR1 SQVTM, CDR2 ANQGSEA. The CDR3 DNA follows: TGCAGCGTTGTAGGGCAACGGGAAAGCACAGATACGCAGTATTTT. Its translation is CSVVGQRESTDTQYF.

This clone was seen more than once but under ten times. This chain connects TRBV19 to TRBJ1-4; D not resolved. The CDR3 has 15 residues. CDR1 and CDR2 (germline): LNHDA, SQIVND (reference sequence). The V end lost 3 bases, the J end lost 7 bases, and 15 bases lay between the germline ends. CDR3 protein: CASSIAEGGGEKLFF. In nucleotides, the CDR3 is TGTGCCAGTAGTATTGCGGAGGGCGGTGGTGAAAAACTGTTTTTT.

The chain combines TRBV6-5 with TRBJ1-6; D may be TRBD1 (6 bases). From germline, CDR1 is MNHEY and CDR2 SVGAGI. The ends were cut back, 2 bases at V and 10 bases at J, with 15 bases in the middle. CDR3 length: 15 residues. The CDR3 bases are TGTGCCAGCAGTTACCAGGGGATAGGAAAATCACCCCTCCACTTT. It specifies CASSYQGIGKSPLHF.

On this clone itself: The identical CDR3 is also encoded by other nucleotide sequences in the sample. This sequence joins TRBV19 and TRBJ2-3; TRBD1 matches at 8 bases. The CDR3 loop spans 15 amino acids. The V gene end was trimmed by 5 bases and the J gene end by 1 base; junction bases not matched to a gene: 5. CDR1 and CDR2 (germline): LNHDA, SQIVND (reference sequence). The DNA for the CDR3 is TGTGCCAGTAGTCCAGGGGGCGCCGGCACAGATACGCAGTATTTT. This gives the protein CASSPGGAGTDTQYF.

The CDR3, as DNA: TGTGCCAGCAGTGAAACAGCGGGGCCGACAGATACGCAGTATTTT. Protein: CASSETAGPTDTQYF. The chain is built from TRBV2 and TRBJ2-3, with 7 bases aligning to TRBD2. CDR3 length: 15 amino acids. V trimming: 2 bases; J trimming: 3 bases; junction bases outside the gene matches: 5. Germline V lookup: CDR1 SNHLY, CDR2 FYNNEI.

The CDR3 loop reads CASSRGEAFNYGYTF. The CDR3, as DNA: TGCGCCAGCAGCCGTGGGGAGGCCTTTAACTATGGCTACACCTTC. The genes are TRBV5-1 and TRBJ1-2; D ambiguous. V was trimmed by 4 bases and J by 1 base, leaving 14 bases between them. This CDR3 is built from 15 residues. CDR1 and CDR2 from the germline V gene are SGHRS and YFSETQ.

The chain employs TRBV6-4 and TRBJ1-3; no clear D. Germline assignment: CDR1 MRHNA and CDR2 SNTAGT. The CDR3 sequence is 13 residues long. The V end lost 6 bases, the J end lost 4 bases, and 10 bases lay between the germline ends. The CDR3 spells CASRRERGNTIYF. The CDR3 DNA follows: TGTGCCAGCAGGAGGGAAAGGGGAAACACCATATATTTT.

This clone was found once. V usage is TRBV9 and J usage is TRBJ2-1; D is tentatively TRBD1 or TRBD2 (6 bases each). CDR3 length: 17 amino acids. The germline V gene has CDR1 SGDLS and CDR2 YYNGEE. V was pared by 0 bases and J by 4 bases, with 17 bases between. The CDR3 reads CASSVVWSGAGYNEQFF. In DNA form, the CDR3 reads TGTGCCAGCAGCGTAGTGTGGTCGGGGGCGGGTTACAATGAGCAGTTCTTC.

V usage is TRBV7-3 and J usage is TRBJ2-5, with TRBD2 matching 12 bases. This CDR3 comprises 17 residues. Germline V gene sequence: CDR1 SGHTA, CDR2 FQGTGA. Trimming took 6 bases from V and 0 from J; bases not matched to a gene: 8. This chain's CDR3 is CASRLGLAGSNQETQYF. As DNA, the CDR3 is TGTGCCAGCAGACTAGGACTAGCGGGGAGCAACCAAGAGACCCAGTACTTC.

The gene calls are TRBV29-1 and TRBJ2-5, with TRBD1 matching over 8 bases. This CDR3 spans 13 amino acids. Per germline, CDR1 SQVTM and CDR2 ANQGSEA. Losses at the gene ends were 7 bases for V and 2 bases for J; bases not matched to a gene: 6. CDR3 in amino acids: CSAPTGVQETQYF. The DNA of the CDR3 is TGCAGCGCACCGACAGGGGTGCAAGAGACCCAGTACTTC.

V is TRBV6-2 or TRBV6-3 and J is TRBJ1-4; D not certain. V lost 0 bases, J lost 4 bases, and 12 bases lay in between. The CDR3 is 16 residues long. Germline-derived CDR1 and CDR2 are MNHEY and SVGEGT. In DNA, the CDR3 is TGTGCCAGCAGTTACTCGAAATACGGAAATAATGAAAAACTGTTTTTT. Its protein is CASSYSKYGNNEKLFF.

J is TRBJ1-2 and V is TRBV19; TRBD1 aligns across 7 bases. This CDR3 region has 15 residues. Looked up from germline, CDR1 is LNHDA and CDR2 is SQIVND (reference sequence). Trimming removed 6 bases from V and 7 bases from J; junction bases left unmatched: 14. The CDR3 DNA reads TGTGCCAGTAGCGACAAAGGGACAGTATACGGTGGCTACACCTTC. Translated: CASSDKGTVYGGYTF.

This chain joins TRBV7-2 and TRBJ2-7, with 8 positions matching TRBD2. Germline V gene data show CDR1 as SGHTA and CDR2 as FQGNSA. CDR3 length equals 15 residues. With V trimmed by 5 bases and J by 6 bases, 12 bases remained unmatched. CDR3 sequence reads: CASSVSGTRGREQYV. The CDR3 DNA reads TGTGCCAGCAGCGTTTCCGGGACTAGGGGACGCGAGCAGTACGTC.

The rearrangement uses TRBV7-3 and TRBJ2-2; D ambiguous. Trimming removed 6 bases from V and 0 bases from J, with 11 bases in between. Germline CDR1 is SGHTA and CDR2 is FQGTGA. The CDR3 loop spans 15 amino acids. CDR3 amino acids: CASRGDPANTGELFF. The CDR3 coding sequence is TGTGCCAGCAGGGGTGACCCAGCGAACACCGGGGAGCTGTTTTTT.

This sequence joins TRBV11-2 and TRBJ1-3, with 7 bases aligning to TRBD1. V gave up 7 bases and J gave up 4 bases; unmatched junction bases: 7. CDR1 is SGHAT and CDR2 is FQNNGV in the germline V gene. This CDR3 region has 14 residues. CDR3 sequence: CASTLDRQGNTIYF. The CDR3, as DNA: TGTGCCAGCACCCTGGACAGGCAGGGAAACACCATATATTTT.

This chain joins TRBV2 and TRBJ1-4; perhaps TRBD1 as D (6 bases). The CDR3 spans 14 residues. CDR1 and CDR2 from the germline V gene are SNHLY and FYNNEI. Trimming took off 3 bases at V and 10 bases at J, with 15 bases between the two ends. CDR3: CASSEGAVRAKLFF. For the CDR3, the DNA is TGTGCCAGCAGTGAGGGGGCGGTGAGGGCAAAACTGTTTTTT.